This entry lists 20 T cell receptor beta chains sequenced from one sample in a study of shared clonotypes between healthy human individuals. Assay used: immunoSEQ multiplex PCR; TCRdb lists only in-frame clones, some missing. The sample shows some 2,100,000 clones, around 95% of them seen only once. Sequenced material: naive CD4+ T cells sorted from blood. The subset was: CD45RA+ positively selected. The receptor source for this set is a man aged 18 to 29 in good health.

The rearrangement joins TRBV6-6 to TRBJ2-3; D remains ambiguous. Trimming left V 6 bases short and J 2 bases short, with 15 bases between. The CDR3 covers 15 residues. Germline lookup yields CDR1 MNHNY and CDR2 SVGAGI (reference sequence). This CDR3 reads CASSPYTGLTDTQYF. The DNA of the CDR3 is TGTGCCAGCAGCCCCTATACGGGCCTCACAGATACGCAGTATTTT.

The CDR3: CAISEGTRRPYEQYF. The CDR3 DNA is TGTGCCATCAGTGAGGGGACCCGAAGACCCTACGAGCAGTACTTC. The genes are TRBV10-3 and TRBJ2-7, with D possibly called TRBD1 or TRBD2 (5 bases each). Trimming took off 2 bases at V and 2 bases at J, with 13 bases between the two ends. The CDR3 loop spans 15 amino acids. CDR1 is ENHRY and CDR2 is SYGVKD in the germline V gene.

CDR3 in amino acids: CASSGLQGANTEAFF. CDR3 sequence (DNA): TGTGCCAGCAGTGGATTACAGGGGGCTAACACTGAAGCTTTCTTT. The chain carries TRBV6-1 and TRBJ1-1, with TRBD1 identical over 9 bases. CDR1 MNHNS and CDR2 SASEGT come from the germline V gene. The CDR3 is 15 residues long. Trimming at V came to 4 bases and at J to 2 bases, leaving 5 bases not matched to a gene.

J is TRBJ1-1 and V is TRBV9; D unresolved. The CDR3 runs to 15 residues. V lost 4 bases to trimming and J lost 1 base, with 14 bases between them. Germline CDR1 and CDR2: SGDLS and YYNGEE. CDR3 amino acids: CASSLDGPPNTEAFF. CDR3 in DNA: TGTGCCAGCAGCCTTGACGGGCCTCCGAACACTGAAGCTTTCTTT.

CDR3 sequence reads: CASTRGGLYQPQHF. The CDR3 DNA reads as TGCGCCAGCACCCGAGGAGGGCTGTATCAGCCCCAGCATTTT. The V call is TRBV10-2, the J call TRBJ1-5; D gene uncertain. Germline V CDR1 and CDR2: WSHSY, SAAADI. With 7 bases removed from V and 5 bases from J, the gap between germline ends came to 15 bases. This CDR3 has 14 amino acids.

The chain employs TRBV2 and TRBJ2-3; D not certain. CDR1 SNHLY and CDR2 FYNNEI come from the germline V gene. This CDR3 has 12 amino acids. V gave up 2 bases and J gave up 5 bases, with 5 bases separating them. The CDR3 is CASSENGDTQYF. CDR3 sequence (DNA): TGTGCCAGCAGTGAAAATGGAGATACGCAGTATTTT.

The chain uses TRBV13 and TRBJ2-7, with 15 bases matching TRBD2. The V segment lost 4 bases and the J segment 9 bases; nucleotides outside the gene matches: 7. This CDR3 is 15 amino acids long. Germline-derived CDR1 and CDR2 are PRHDT and FYEKMQ (reference sequence). The CDR3 here is CASSWTSGGVRAQYF. The CDR3 DNA sequence: TGTGCCAGCAGCTGGACTAGCGGGGGGGTCCGTGCGCAGTACTTC.

This chain joins TRBV7-8 and TRBJ2-3; 12 bases fit TRBD2. CDR3 size: 16 residues. After removal of 3 bases from V and 6 bases from J, the junction contained 7 bases not matched to a gene. Germline V gene sequence: CDR1 SGHVS, CDR2 FQNEAQ. Here the CDR3 DNA reads TGTGCCAGCAGCTTCGCTCTAGCGGGGGGGCAGGATACGCAGTATTTT. Translation: CASSFALAGGQDTQYF.

As regards this clone: The same CDR3 can be traced to other DNA sequences in this sample. CDR3 sequence reads: CAWSPPYNEQFF. The CDR3 coding sequence is TGTGCCTGGAGCCCCCCGTACAATGAGCAGTTCTTC. The chain combines TRBV30 with TRBJ2-1, with unresolved D. From germline, CDR1 is GTSNPN and CDR2 SVGIG (reference sequence). V lost 3 bases and J lost 4, with 7 bases in between. CDR3 length: 12 residues. Combining the CDR3 with reference TRBV30 and TRBJ2-1 gives the whole variable domain SQTIHQWPATLVQPVGSPLSLECTVEGTSNPNLYWYRQAAGRGLQLLFYSVGIGQISSEVPQNLSASRPQDRQFILSSKKLLLSDSGFYLCAWSPPYNEQFFGPGTRLTVL.

Turning to this clone: Other DNA sequences in this sample translate to the same CDR3. The V gene is TRBV5-1, the J gene TRBJ1-3; D call uncertain. This CDR3 comprises 14 residues. Deletions cut 0 bases from V and 4 bases from J, with 8 bases between. The germline V gene encodes CDR1 SGHRS and CDR2 YFSETQ. The CDR3 nucleotides read TGCGCCAGCAGCTTGGGACACTCGGGAAACACCATATATTTT. Translating it yields CASSLGHSGNTIYF.

The gene calls are TRBV29-1 and TRBJ2-3, with D unresolved. The CDR3 has 12 amino acids. The V and J ends lost 4 bases and 1 base respectively, with 6 bases between them. Germline V gene sequence: CDR1 SQVTM, CDR2 ANQGSEA. The CDR3 DNA follows: TGCAGCGTTGGGACCGGCACAGATACGCAGTATTTT. Translating gives CSVGTGTDTQYF.

This chain connects TRBV6-1 to TRBJ2-3; no definite D call. CDR1 is MNHNS, CDR2 SASEGT, per germline. With 2 bases removed from V and 0 bases from J, the gap between germline ends came to 12 bases. This CDR3 contains 16 residues. The CDR3 loop reads CASSERATRSTDTQYF. The DNA for the CDR3 is TGTGCCAGCAGTGAAAGGGCTACCCGTAGCACAGATACGCAGTATTTT.

This rearrangement joins TRBV2 to TRBJ2-3; TRBD2 matches 8 bases. The CDR3 runs to 13 residues. The V segment lost 11 bases and the J segment 6 bases; nucleotides outside the gene matches: 10. Germline CDR1 SNHLY, CDR2 FYNNEI. DNA of the CDR3: TGTGCCGACAGCGTAGCGGGGTTTGATACGCAGTATTTT. Protein sequence: CADSVAGFDTQYF.

The CDR3, as DNA: TGTGCCAGTAGTATAGACCTGTGGAAGCCCCAGCATTTT. This encodes CASSIDLWKPQHF. The V call is TRBV19, the J call TRBJ1-5; D remains ambiguous. Germline V gene lookup returns CDR1 LNHDA and CDR2 SQIVND (reference sequence). CDR3 length: 13 residues. Trimming took 0 bases from V and 8 from J, leaving 8 bases between them.

The chain employs TRBV5-1 and TRBJ2-3; D is undetermined. V lost 5 bases and J lost 5, with 9 bases in between. This CDR3 comprises 12 residues. Germline CDR1 reads SGHRS; CDR2 reads YFSETQ. CDR3 region: CASSTPGDTQYF. The DNA of the CDR3 is TGCGCCAGCAGTACACCGGGAGATACGCAGTATTTT.

A word on this clone: The sample carries other DNA sequences with the same CDR3. This chain connects TRBV6-5 to TRBJ2-7, with D possibly TRBD2 on 6 matching bases. CDR3 size: 15 residues. Germline-derived CDR1 and CDR2 are MNHEY and SVGAGI. V was clipped by 0 bases and J by 3 bases, with 12 bases between them. DNA for the CDR3: TGTGCCAGCAGTTACTCCGTCGGGGGAAGCTACGAGCAGTACTTC. This gives the protein CASSYSVGGSYEQYF.

The chain has TRBV27 and TRBJ2-7; D might be TRBD1 (6 bases). Germline assignment: CDR1 MNHEY and CDR2 SMNVEV (reference sequence). The CDR3 length is 14 residues. The ends were cut back, 5 bases at V and 2 bases at J, with 13 bases in the middle. The CDR3 sequence: CASSQQGWAYEQYF. For the CDR3, the DNA is TGTGCCAGCAGTCAACAGGGTTGGGCCTACGAGCAGTACTTC.

The V call is TRBV11-3, the J call TRBJ2-3; tentative D call: TRBD2 (6 bases). Germline CDR1 and CDR2: SGHNT and YENEEA. This CDR3 has 15 residues. V was cut by 1 base and J by 2 bases, with 10 bases left in between. CDR3 loop: CASSLGGGTTDTQYF. The CDR3 DNA reads as TGTGCCAGCAGCTTAGGTGGAGGGACCACAGATACGCAGTATTTT.

The chain recombines TRBV6-4 with TRBJ2-5, with D possibly TRBD2 on 6 matching bases. The CDR3 is made up of 15 amino acids. V gave up 0 bases and J gave up 5 bases, with 13 bases separating them. The germline gives CDR1 MRHNA, CDR2 SNTAGT. CDR3 region: CASSDSLAIGETQYF. In DNA form, the CDR3 reads TGTGCCAGCAGTGACTCCCTAGCGATTGGTGAGACCCAGTACTTC.

In regard to this clone: Other DNA sequences from this sample encode an identical CDR3 as well. The chain employs TRBV27 and TRBJ2-7, with TRBD2 matching over 7 bases. This CDR3 spans 14 amino acids. Trimming removed 2 bases from V and 4 bases from J; junction bases left unmatched: 5. Germline CDR1 and CDR2: MNHEY and SMNVEV (reference sequence). CDR3 region: CASSLGLAVYEQYF. DNA of the CDR3: TGTGCCAGCAGTTTAGGGCTAGCGGTATACGAGCAGTACTTC.